Listed below are T cell receptor beta chains from one sample, sequenced in a study of metastatic and nonmetastatic thyroid tumors. With MiXCR, TCRdb reprocessed the PCR reads. The sample has 25,000 to 35,000 clones; approximately 11% are singletons. The sequencing input was blood. Source of these receptors: a female donor with papillary thyroid cancer or a benign thyroid nodule (not recorded which). Some clones in this sample may be carry-over from other donors' samples. CDR3s include the opening cysteine and the closing phenylalanine or tryptophan. The order of the fields is J gene, V gene, D gene, clone size, CDR3 protein, CDR3 DNA. The D gene is left open where the match is weak. Expanded clones are given a class, and other clones once, few, many or no size at all.

TRBJ2-3 TRBV20-1 . few CSEGAVGAGDTQYF TGCAGTGAAGGGGCGGTGGGGGCAGGAGATACGCAGTATTTT
TRBJ2-7 TRBV6-1 TRBD1 . CASKGNRGRPGF TGTGCCAGCAAAGGAAACAGGGGGCGCCCTGGTTTC
TRBJ1-5 TRBV5-6 TRBD1 many CASSVGQGNNQPQHF TGTGCCAGCAGCGTCGGACAGGGGAACAATCAGCCCCAGCATTTT
TRBJ1-4 TRBV30 . many CAWSAPPIEKLFF TGTGCCTGGAGTGCCCCACCCATTGAAAAACTGTTTTTT
TRBJ1-2 TRBV30 . many CAWNGQGRGYTF TGTGCCTGGAATGGGCAGGGGCGGGGCTACACCTTC
TRBJ2-7 TRBV6-1 . . CACTEVGEQYF TGTGCCTGCACTGAAGTCGGCGAGCAGTACTTC
TRBJ1-1 TRBV6-2/TRBV6-3 TRBD1 . CASSRTTGQPEAFF TGTGCCAGCAGCCGGACGACAGGGCAACCTGAAGCTTTCTTT
TRBJ2-7 TRBV10-3 . many CAISGGDGYEQYF TGTGCCATCAGTGGGGGCGATGGCTACGAGCAGTACTTC
TRBJ2-2 TRBV6-1 . . CASSIGSDGELFF TGTGCCAGCAGTATTGGTAGCGACGGGGAGCTGTTTTTT
TRBJ2-7 TRBV27 TRBD2 . CASSLKGRQSGVRYEQYF TGTGCCAGCAGTTTAAAGGGGCGGCAAAGCGGGGTCCGCTACGAGCAGTACTTC
TRBJ2-3 TRBV6-2/TRBV6-3 TRBD2 many CASSLTGTSGRLDTQYF TGTGCCAGCAGTTTGACCGGGACTAGCGGGAGGTTGGATACGCAGTATTTT
TRBJ2-3 TRBV30 . many CAWSSERSTQYF TGTGCCTGGAGCAGCGAGCGCAGTACGCAGTATTTT
TRBJ1-1 TRBV19 . many CASTRTSNTEAFF TGTGCCAGTACCCGGACATCGAACACTGAAGCTTTCTTT
TRBJ2-1 TRBV4-3 TRBD2 many CASSILAGGNDNEQFF TGCGCCAGCAGCATTCTAGCGGGAGGGAACGACAATGAGCAGTTCTTC
TRBJ1-1 TRBV12-3/TRBV12-4 . many CASSIGALTEAFF TGTGCCAGCAGTATCGGGGCTCTCACTGAAGCTTTCTTT
TRBJ2-2 TRBV11-2 . . CASSSYRQAPGELFF TGTGCCAGCAGCTCGTACCGACAGGCCCCCGGGGAGCTGTTTTTT
TRBJ2-2 TRBV6-4 . many CASSEGDTGELFF TGTGCCAGCAGTGAGGGGGACACCGGGGAGCTGTTTTTT
TRBJ2-6 TRBV19 . . CASSITGSGSNALTF TGTGCCAGTAGTATTACAGGGTCTGGGTCCAACGCCCTGACTTTC
TRBJ2-7 TRBV10-3 . many CAIRGSNGVSNEQYF TGTGCCATCAGGGGGTCGAACGGGGTGTCTAACGAGCAGTACTTC
TRBJ1-5 TRBV5-6 . many CASSLAGAGNQPQHF TGTGCCAGCAGCTTGGCGGGGGCTGGCAATCAGCCCCAGCATTTT
TRBJ2-1 TRBV6-2/TRBV6-3 . many CGIGSYNEQFF TGTGGTATCGGATCCTACAATGAGCAGTTCTTC
TRBJ2-1 TRBV5-1 . many CASSQQDRRADNEQFF TGCGCCAGCAGCCAGCAGGACCGGAGGGCGGACAATGAGCAGTTCTTC
TRBJ2-5 TRBV24-1 . many CATSEDRQLYF TGTGCCACCAGTGAGGACCGGCAACTGTACTTC
TRBJ2-1 TRBV18 TRBD2 many CASSPPIGTSGSRSYNEQFF TGTGCCAGCTCACCACCAATTGGGACTAGCGGGTCCCGCTCCTACAATGAGCAGTTCTTC
TRBJ2-3 TRBV7-8 . few CASSGGAGGTDTQYF TGTGCCAGCAGCGGGGGGGCAGGGGGCACAGATACGCAGTATTTT
TRBJ1-2 TRBV13 . many CASSFRGAQGYTF TGTGCCAGCAGCTTCCGGGGGGCGCAGGGCTACACCTTC
TRBJ2-4 TRBV5-6 . many CASSFRAPAKNIQYF TGTGCCAGCAGCTTTAGAGCGCCCGCCAAAAACATTCAGTACTTC
TRBJ2-7 TRBV2 TRBD1 many CASEKDRGQGGNEQYF TGTGCCAGCGAAAAAGACAGGGGGCAAGGGGGGAACGAGCAGTACTTC
TRBJ2-2 TRBV6-4 TRBD2 medium-sized CASSASGSSNSGELFF TGTGCCAGCAGTGCGAGCGGGAGTAGTAACTCCGGGGAGCTGTTTTTT
TRBJ2-2 TRBV3-1 . . CASSHAGELFF TGTGCCAGCAGCCACGCCGGGGAGCTGTTTTTT
TRBJ2-7 TRBV5-6 . many CASSLAQGRNSYEQYF TGTGCCAGCAGCTTAGCCCAGGGTAGGAACTCCTACGAGCAGTACTTC
TRBJ2-5 TRBV7-9 . many CASSSRRDNQETQYF TGTGCCAGCAGCTCGCGCCGGGACAACCAAGAGACCCAGTACTTC
TRBJ2-2 TRBV15 TRBD1 . CATAPPRQGDAGELFF TGTGCCACCGCCCCCCCTCGGCAGGGGGACGCCGGGGAGCTGTTTTTT
TRBJ1-2 TRBV7-3 TRBD1 few CAVGGANYGYTF TGTGCCGTAGGGGGCGCGAATTATGGCTACACCTTC
TRBJ2-7 TRBV11-2 TRBD1 . CASSPDRVGEQYF TGTGCCAGCAGCCCCGACAGGGTAGGCGAGCAGTACTTC
TRBJ1-5 TRBV7-2 . many CASSLGSGGNQPQHF TGTGCCAGCAGCTTAGGTAGCGGTGGCAATCAGCCCCAGCATTTT
TRBJ1-2 TRBV20-1 TRBD1 many CSARERDSWGYTF TGCAGTGCTAGAGAAAGGGACAGCTGGGGCTACACCTTC
TRBJ1-6 TRBV12-3/TRBV12-4 TRBD1 . CASSPRDRGYSPLHF TGTGCCAGCAGCCCCCGGGACAGGGGGTATTCACCCCTCCACTTT
TRBJ2-7 TRBV2 TRBD2 many CASKMGGSSYEQYF TGTGCCAGCAAAATGGGGGGGAGCTCCTACGAGCAGTACTTC
TRBJ2-7 TRBV11-2 . many CASSLGAGGTGVQYF TGTGCCAGCAGCTTAGGGGCCGGGGGTACGGGAGTGCAGTACTTC
TRBJ1-4 TRBV30 TRBD1 many CAWSIQGTATNEKLFF TGTGCCTGGAGCATCCAGGGGACAGCAACTAATGAAAAACTGTTTTTT
TRBJ2-1 TRBV30 . many CAWSVRQGLAQFF TGTGCCTGGAGTGTACGGCAGGGACTTGCGCAGTTCTTC
TRBJ2-6 TRBV5-8 . many CASSSGQAGGIVGANVLTF TGTGCCAGCAGCTCCGGACAGGCGGGGGGTATAGTAGGGGCCAACGTCCTGACTTTC
TRBJ2-7 TRBV5-5 . many CASADTSYEQYF TGTGCCAGCGCGGACACCTCCTACGAGCAGTACTTC
TRBJ2-1 TRBV20-1 . many CSARDVESSYNEQFF TGCAGTGCTAGAGATGTAGAGAGCTCCTACAATGAGCAGTTCTTC
TRBJ2-7 TRBV10-2 TRBD1 . CASRPDRSGYEQYF TGCGCCAGCAGACCGGACAGGTCTGGGTACGAGCAGTACTTC
TRBJ2-1 TRBV9 . many CASSVEGQHRSYNEQFF TGTGCCAGCAGCGTAGAGGGGCAGCACAGGTCCTACAATGAGCAGTTCTTC
TRBJ2-6 TRBV9 TRBD2 many CASSASGLAESNVLTF TGTGCCAGCAGCGCATCGGGACTAGCTGAGTCCAACGTCCTGACTTTC
TRBJ1-1 TRBV6-2/TRBV6-3 . many CASSYSTRSNTEAFF TGTGCCAGCAGTTACTCTACCAGGAGTAACACTGAAGCTTTCTTT
TRBJ1-3 TRBV11-2 TRBD1 . CASTKWLGTGGGNTIYF TGTGCCAGCACAAAATGGCTAGGGACAGGGGGCGGAAACACCATATATTTT
TRBJ2-1 TRBV9 TRBD2 many CASSVAGTSGSSEQFF TGTGCCAGCAGCGTAGCCGGGACTAGCGGGAGTAGTGAGCAGTTCTTC
TRBJ2-5 TRBV3-1 TRBD1 many CASSQMQTGLEETQYF TGTGCCAGCAGCCAAATGCAGACAGGGCTGGAAGAGACCCAGTACTTC
TRBJ2-1 TRBV6-2/TRBV6-3 TRBD2 many CASSYSTSGRRDEQFF TGTGCCAGCAGTTACTCTACTAGCGGGAGAAGGGATGAGCAGTTCTTC
TRBJ2-3 TRBV5-6 TRBD2 many CASSLRKAGGRDTQYF TGTGCCAGCAGCTTGCGAAAAGCGGGAGGAAGAGATACGCAGTATTTT
TRBJ2-1 TRBV27 . many CASSRDRAGVSLNEQFF TGTGCCAGCAGTCGTGACAGGGCGGGGGTGAGCCTTAATGAGCAGTTCTTC